The entry below gives a single T cell receptor beta chain sequence along with its context. Its antigen remains unidentified. The data originate from a study of beta chain features in type 1 diabetes. Study-wide results and limits: Sampled from patients, naive, central memory and Treg TCRB repertoires appeared more similar than those sampled from healthy donors.

Reverse transcription of all isolated RNA meant that expressed TCRB transcripts were sequenced. Generated by immunoSEQ multiplex PCR, the TCRdb table keeps only in-frame clones and is missing some. The table has tens of thousands of clones, 25% to 35% seen once; the top ten hold 0.4% to 0.45%. This CDR3 has 17 amino acids. Germline V CDR1 and CDR2: SGHRS, YFSETQ. J lost 6 bases, V lost 4 bases, and 17 bases had no gene match. The chain is built from TRBV5-1 and TRBJ1-2; 8 positions match TRBD1. The material sequenced was stem cell memory CD4+ T cells from blood. The source of this sequence is a young woman in good health. CDR3 residues: CASSAQGAVGPGNGYTF. As DNA, the CDR3 is TGCGCCAGCAGCGCGCAGGGGGCGGTTGGTCCCGGGAATGGCTACACCTTC.